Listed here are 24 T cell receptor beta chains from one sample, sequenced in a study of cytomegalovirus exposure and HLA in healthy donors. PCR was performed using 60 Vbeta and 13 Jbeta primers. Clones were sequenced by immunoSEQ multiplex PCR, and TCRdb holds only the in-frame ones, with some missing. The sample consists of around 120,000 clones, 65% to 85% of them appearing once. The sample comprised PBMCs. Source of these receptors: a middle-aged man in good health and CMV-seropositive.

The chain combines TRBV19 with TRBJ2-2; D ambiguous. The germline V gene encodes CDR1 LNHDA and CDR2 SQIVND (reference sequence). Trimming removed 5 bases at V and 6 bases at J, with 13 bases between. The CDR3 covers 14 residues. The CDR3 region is CASSALASAGELFF. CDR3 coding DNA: TGTGCCAGTAGTGCCCTCGCCTCGGCCGGGGAGCTGTTTTTT. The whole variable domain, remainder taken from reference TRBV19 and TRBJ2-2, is DGGITQSPKYLFRKEGQNVTLSCEQNLNHDAMYWYRQDPGQGLRLIYYSQIVNDFQKGDIAEGYSVSREKKESFPLTVTSAQKNPTAFYLCASSALASAGELFFGEGSRLTVL.

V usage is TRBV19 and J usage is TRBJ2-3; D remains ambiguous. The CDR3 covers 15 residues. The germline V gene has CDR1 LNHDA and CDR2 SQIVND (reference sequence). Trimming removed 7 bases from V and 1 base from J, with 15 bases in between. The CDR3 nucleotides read TGTGCCAGTATGTTAACAGACACGCGCACAGATACGCAGTATTTT. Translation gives CASMLTDTRTDTQYF. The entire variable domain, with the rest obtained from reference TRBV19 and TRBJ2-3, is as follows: DGGITQSPKYLFRKEGQNVTLSCEQNLNHDAMYWYRQDPGQGLRLIYYSQIVNDFQKGDIAEGYSVSREKKESFPLTVTSAQKNPTAFYLCASMLTDTRTDTQYFGPGTRLTVL.

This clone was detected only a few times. The CDR3 protein is CASSASTGGGQPQHF. DNA of the CDR3: TGTGCCAGCAGTGCCTCGACAGGGGGCGGCCAGCCCCAGCATTTT. J is TRBJ1-5 and V is TRBV6-1; 10 bases line up with TRBD1. V was clipped by 4 bases and J by 7 bases; unmatched bases: 7. This CDR3 has 15 residues. Looked up from germline, CDR1 is MNHNS and CDR2 is SASEGT.

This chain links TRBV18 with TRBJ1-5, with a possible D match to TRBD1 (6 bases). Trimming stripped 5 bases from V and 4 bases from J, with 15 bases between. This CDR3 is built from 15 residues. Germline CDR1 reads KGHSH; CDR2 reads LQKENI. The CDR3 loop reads CASSAGQRRNQPQHF. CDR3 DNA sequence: TGTGCCAGCTCAGCTGGACAGCGCCGGAATCAGCCCCAGCATTTT.

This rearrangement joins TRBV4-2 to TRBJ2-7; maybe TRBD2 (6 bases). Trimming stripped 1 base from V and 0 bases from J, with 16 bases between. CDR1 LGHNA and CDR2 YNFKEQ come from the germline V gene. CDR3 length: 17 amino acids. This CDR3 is CASSQARGGPSSYEQYF. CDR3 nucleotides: TGTGCCAGCAGCCAAGCCCGGGGAGGACCGAGCTCCTACGAGCAGTACTTC.

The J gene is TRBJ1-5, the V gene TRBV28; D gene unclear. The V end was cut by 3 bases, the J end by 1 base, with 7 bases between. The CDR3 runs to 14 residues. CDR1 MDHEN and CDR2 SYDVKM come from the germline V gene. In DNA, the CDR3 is TGTGCCAGCAGTTTGGGCAGCAGCAATCAGCCCCAGCATTTT. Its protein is CASSLGSSNQPQHF.

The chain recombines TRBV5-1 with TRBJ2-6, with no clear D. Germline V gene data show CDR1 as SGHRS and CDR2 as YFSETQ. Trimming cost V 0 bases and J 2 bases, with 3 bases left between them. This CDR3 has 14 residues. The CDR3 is CASSLAAGANVLTF. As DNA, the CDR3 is TGCGCCAGCAGCTTGGCTGCTGGGGCCAACGTCCTGACTTTC.

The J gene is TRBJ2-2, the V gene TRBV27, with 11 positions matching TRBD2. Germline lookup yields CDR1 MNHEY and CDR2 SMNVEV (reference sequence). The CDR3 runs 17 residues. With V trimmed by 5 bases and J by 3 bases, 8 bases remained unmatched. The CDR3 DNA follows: TGTGCCAGCAGTCATACTAGCGGGAGAGGGTACACCGGGGAGCTGTTTTTT. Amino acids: CASSHTSGRGYTGELFF.

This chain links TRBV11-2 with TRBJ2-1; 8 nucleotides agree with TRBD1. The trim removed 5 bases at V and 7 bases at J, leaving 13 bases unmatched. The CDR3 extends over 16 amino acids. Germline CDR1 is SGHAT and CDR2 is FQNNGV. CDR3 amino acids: CASSPRTGMLINEQFF. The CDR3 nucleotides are TGTGCCAGCAGCCCCCGGACAGGGATGTTGATAAATGAGCAGTTCTTC.

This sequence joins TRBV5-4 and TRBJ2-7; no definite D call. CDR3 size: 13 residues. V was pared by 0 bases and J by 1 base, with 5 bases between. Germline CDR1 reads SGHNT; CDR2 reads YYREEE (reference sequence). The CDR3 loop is CASSLGRSYEQYF. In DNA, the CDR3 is TGTGCCAGCAGCTTGGGCAGGTCCTACGAGCAGTACTTC.

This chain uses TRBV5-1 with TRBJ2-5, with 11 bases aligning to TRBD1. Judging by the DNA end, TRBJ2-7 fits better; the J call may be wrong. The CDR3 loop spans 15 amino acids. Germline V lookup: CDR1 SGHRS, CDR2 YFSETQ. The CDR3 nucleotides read TGCGCCAGCAGCAGCGGACAGGGGGCCTTCTACGAGCAGTACTTC. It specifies CASSSGQGAFYEQYF.

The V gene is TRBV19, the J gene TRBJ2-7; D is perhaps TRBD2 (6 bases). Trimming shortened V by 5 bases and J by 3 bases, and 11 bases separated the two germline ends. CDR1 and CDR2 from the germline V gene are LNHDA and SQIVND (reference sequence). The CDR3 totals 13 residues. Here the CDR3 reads CASSSVGSYEQYF. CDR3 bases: TGTGCCAGTAGTTCAGTCGGGAGCTACGAGCAGTACTTC.

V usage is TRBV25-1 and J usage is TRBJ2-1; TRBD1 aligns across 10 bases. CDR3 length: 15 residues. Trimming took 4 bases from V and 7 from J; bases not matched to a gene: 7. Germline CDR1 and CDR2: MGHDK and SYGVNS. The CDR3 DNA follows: TGTGCCAGCAGTGTATCGGGACAGGGGAAAAATGAGCAGTTCTTC. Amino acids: CASSVSGQGKNEQFF.

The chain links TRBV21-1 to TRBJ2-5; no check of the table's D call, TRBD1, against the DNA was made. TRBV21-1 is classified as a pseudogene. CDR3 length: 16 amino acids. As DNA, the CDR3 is TGTGCCAGCAGCAATCGGACAGGGGCCAGACAAGAGACCCAGTACTTC. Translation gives CASSNRTGARQETQYF.

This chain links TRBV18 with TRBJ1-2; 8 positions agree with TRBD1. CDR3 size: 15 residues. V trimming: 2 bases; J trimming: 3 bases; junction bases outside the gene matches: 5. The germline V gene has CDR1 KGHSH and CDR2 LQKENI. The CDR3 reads CASSPTAGQDYGYTF. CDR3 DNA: TGTGCCAGCTCACCAACAGCGGGACAGGACTATGGCTACACCTTC. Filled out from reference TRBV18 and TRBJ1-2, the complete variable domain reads NAGVMQNPRHLVRRRGQEARLRCSPMKGHSHVYWYRQLPEEGLKFMVYLQKENIIDESGMPKERFSAEFPKEGPSILRIQQVVRGDSAAYFCASSPTAGQDYGYTFGSGTRLTVV.

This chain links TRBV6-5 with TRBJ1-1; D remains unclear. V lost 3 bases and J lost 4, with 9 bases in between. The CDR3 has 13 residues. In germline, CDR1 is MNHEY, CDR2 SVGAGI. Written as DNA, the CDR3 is TGTGCCAGCAGTTATAGCCTCGGCACTGAAGCTTTCTTT. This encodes CASSYSLGTEAFF.

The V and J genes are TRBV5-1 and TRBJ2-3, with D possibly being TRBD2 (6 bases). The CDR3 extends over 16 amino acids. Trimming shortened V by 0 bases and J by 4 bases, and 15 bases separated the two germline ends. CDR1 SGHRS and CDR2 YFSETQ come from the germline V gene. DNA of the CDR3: TGCGCCAGCAGCTTGGAAGGTAGCGGAGGGGCAGATACGCAGTATTTT. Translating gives CASSLEGSGGADTQYF.

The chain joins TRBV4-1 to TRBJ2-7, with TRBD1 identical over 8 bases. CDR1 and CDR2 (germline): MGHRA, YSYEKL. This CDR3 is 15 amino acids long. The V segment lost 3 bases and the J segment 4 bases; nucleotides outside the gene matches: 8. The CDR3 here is CASSQTGARGYEQYF. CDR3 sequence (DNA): TGCGCCAGCAGCCAGACAGGGGCGCGGGGTTACGAGCAGTACTTC.

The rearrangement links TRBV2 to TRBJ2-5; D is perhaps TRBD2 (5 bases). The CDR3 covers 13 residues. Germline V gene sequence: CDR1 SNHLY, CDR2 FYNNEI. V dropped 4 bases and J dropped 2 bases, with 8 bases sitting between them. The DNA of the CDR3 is TGTGCCAGCAGTGGCCGGGAACAAGAGACCCAGTACTTC. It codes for CASSGREQETQYF.

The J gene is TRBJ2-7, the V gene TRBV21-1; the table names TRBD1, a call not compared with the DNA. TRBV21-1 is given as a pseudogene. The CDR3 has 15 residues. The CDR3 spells CASSKNPPGLHEQYF. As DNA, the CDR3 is TGTGCCAGCAGCAAAAACCCCCCAGGGCTACACGAGCAGTACTTC.

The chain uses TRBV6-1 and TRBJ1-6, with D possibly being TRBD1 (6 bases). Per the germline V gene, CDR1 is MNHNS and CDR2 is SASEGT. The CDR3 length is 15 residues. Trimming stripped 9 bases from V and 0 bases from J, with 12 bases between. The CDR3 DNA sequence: TGTGCCAGAACAGGGAGGGTCTCCTATAATTCACCCCTCCACTTT. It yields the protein CARTGRVSYNSPLHF.

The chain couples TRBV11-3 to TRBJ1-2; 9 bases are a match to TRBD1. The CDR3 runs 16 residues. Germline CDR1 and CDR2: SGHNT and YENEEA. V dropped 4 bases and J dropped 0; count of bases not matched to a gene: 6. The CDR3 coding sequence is TGTGCCAGCAGCTCGCGACAGGGGGGAACTAACTATGGCTACACCTTC. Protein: CASSSRQGGTNYGYTF. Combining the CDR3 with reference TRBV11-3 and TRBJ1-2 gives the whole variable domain EAGVVQSPRYKIIEKKQPVAFWCNPISGHNTLYWYLQNLGQGPELLIRYENEEAVDDSQLPKDRFSAERLKGVDSTLKIQPAELGDSAVYLCASSSRQGGTNYGYTFGSGTRLTVV.

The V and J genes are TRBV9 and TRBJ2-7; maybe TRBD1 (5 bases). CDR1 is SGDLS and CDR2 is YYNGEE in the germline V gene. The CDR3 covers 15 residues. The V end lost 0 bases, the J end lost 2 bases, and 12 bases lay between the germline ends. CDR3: CASSVGQSGTYEQYF. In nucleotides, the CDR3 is TGTGCCAGCAGCGTAGGACAGTCAGGCACCTACGAGCAGTACTTC.

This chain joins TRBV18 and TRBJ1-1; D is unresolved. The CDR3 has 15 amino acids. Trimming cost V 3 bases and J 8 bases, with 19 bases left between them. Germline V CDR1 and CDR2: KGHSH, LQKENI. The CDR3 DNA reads TGTGCCAGCTCACCGATCGTCGTGGAGGATGGGGAAGCTTTCTTT. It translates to CASSPIVVEDGEAFF.